This TCR beta chain was identified in a study of CD8 T cells in ankylosing spondylitis. Notes on the study in general: Disease-linked clones were reportedly significantly enriched in matched ankylosing spondylitis synovial fluid.

One entry per CDR3 protein, called by TCRdb with MiXCR from the 5' RACE reads. The table shows around 90,000 distinct CDR3 sequences, with around 30% occurring only once. The V end lost 3 bases, the J end lost 0 bases, and 7 bases lay between the germline ends. The length of the CDR3 is 14 residues. Germline values: CDR1 SGHTA, CDR2 FQGTGA. In the case of this clonotype: Its antigen is not known.

Sequenced: blood, either unsorted or a sorted T cell fraction (not recorded which). The chain joins TRBV7-3 to TRBJ2-3, with unresolved D. The receptor was isolated from a male donor with ankylosing spondylitis or in good health (not recorded which). The chain's CDR3 is CASSFMDSTDTQYF. As DNA, the CDR3 is TGTGCCAGCAGCTTTATGGACAGCACAGATACGCAGTATTTT.